The TCR beta chain described here comes from a study of response to subunit inactivated influenza vaccine. Study-level findings and limits: T cells newly recruited by each seasonal influenza vaccination are few, the authors suggested.

One entry per CDR3 protein, called by TCRdb with MiXCR from the RT-PCR reads. This sample has 650,000 to 800,000 distinct CDR3 sequences, with 11% to 15% found just once. V was shortened by 10 bases and J by 1 base, with 26 bases between the two germline ends. The CDR3 is 18 amino acids. This clonotype was counted at least ten times. Its cognate antigen is unknown. The J gene is TRBJ1-3, the V gene TRBV12-3 or TRBV12-4; TRBD1 might be the D (5 bases). The sequence was collected from a man aged 45-60 years who received an inactivated influenza vaccine. This specimen was PBMCs from blood, taken around 15 days before vaccination. DNA of the CDR3: TGTGCCACCAACGGTTGGGGGAACGCGGCCGTGTCTGGAAACACCATATATTTT. Protein product: CATNGWGNAAVSGNTIYF.